The rows below give T cell receptor beta chains drawn from one sample of a study of identical twins' blood T cells. TCRdb reprocessed the 5' RACE reads with MiXCR, giving one entry per CDR3 protein. The sample records a few hundred thousand distinct CDR3 sequences, 28% being singletons. Sequences were obtained from PBMCs. Receptor source: a woman aged 18-49 years in good health. Both conserved end residues are part of each CDR3. The D gene is left open where the match is weak. Clone size is not always given. Where it is, it says once, few, many or a class for expanded clones.

D gene	V gene	J gene	clone size	CDR3 protein	CDR3 DNA
NA	TRBV18	TRBJ1-3	NA	CASSRSGDSGNTIYF	TGTGCCAGCTCCAGGTCGGGAGACTCTGGAAACACCATATATTTT
NA	TRBV6-6	TRBJ1-2	few	CASSYPGAGYTF	TGTGCCAGCAGTTACCCGGGGGCTGGCTACACCTTC
NA	TRBV4-1	TRBJ1-6	few	CASSPGVGRESPLHF	TGCGCCAGCAGCCCCGGGGTCGGAAGAGAATCACCCCTCCACTTT
NA	TRBV19	TRBJ1-2	NA	CASSIGGEYGYTF	TGTGCCAGTAGTATCGGAGGGGAGTACGGCTACACCTTC
NA	TRBV6-5	TRBJ2-3	many	CASSRGLSDTQYF	TGTGCCAGCAGCCGAGGACTTTCGGATACGCAGTATTTT
TRBD2	TRBV7-9	TRBJ2-1	medium-sized	CASSPEAGGVDNEQFF	TGTGCCAGCAGCCCAGAAGCGGGAGGGGTCGACAATGAGCAGTTCTTC
TRBD2	TRBV18	TRBJ2-1	NA	CASSLPSGLSYNEQFF	TGTGCCAGCTCACTCCCTAGCGGGCTATCCTACAATGAGCAGTTCTTC
NA	TRBV5-5	TRBJ1-1	many	CASRRTVNTEAFF	TGTGCCAGCCGACGGACAGTGAACACTGAAGCTTTCTTT
TRBD2	TRBV3-1	TRBJ2-1	few	CASSQPGLAGTEQFF	TGTGCCAGCAGCCAGCCGGGACTAGCGGGAACTGAGCAGTTCTTC
NA	TRBV6-6	TRBJ2-1	NA	CASSMLRSEQFF	TGTGCCAGCAGTATGTTACGGAGTGAGCAGTTCTTC
NA	TRBV5-1	TRBJ2-3	NA	CASRPSLTSTDTQYF	TGCGCCAGCAGACCTTCACTTACCAGCACAGATACGCAGTATTTT
NA	TRBV7-9	TRBJ1-5	NA	CASSLEPRGGLNQPQHF	TGTGCCAGCAGCTTAGAGCCCAGGGGCGGCCTTAATCAGCCCCAGCATTTT
NA	TRBV20-1	TRBJ2-2	few	CSARVAVTGELFF	TGCAGTGCTAGAGTTGCGGTAACCGGGGAGCTGTTTTTT
NA	TRBV6-2/TRBV6-3	TRBJ1-5	NA	CASSYGETKHF	TGTGCCAGCAGTTACGGGGAAACAAAGCATTTT
NA	TRBV14	TRBJ2-3	NA	CASSQLGTTDTQYF	TGTGCCAGCAGCCAACTGGGAACCACAGATACGCAGTATTTT
NA	TRBV12-3/TRBV12-4	TRBJ2-6	NA	CASSPTGANVLTF	TGTGCCAGCAGTCCTACTGGGGCCAACGTCCTGACTTTC
TRBD1	TRBV12-3/TRBV12-4	TRBJ1-2	once	CASSSRSGGIYGYTF	TGTGCCAGCAGTTCGAGGTCAGGGGGTATCTATGGCTACACCTTC
NA	TRBV19	TRBJ1-5	NA	CASSNSWVDQPQHF	TGTGCCAGTAGTAATAGTTGGGTTGACCAGCCCCAGCATTTT
NA	TRBV5-1	TRBJ2-3	NA	CASSFPGYGTDTQYF	TGCGCCAGCAGCTTTCCAGGGTACGGCACAGATACGCAGTATTTT
NA	TRBV2	TRBJ2-5	NA	CASGGGQETQYF	TGTGCCAGCGGGGGAGGTCAAGAGACCCAGTACTTC
NA	TRBV29-1	TRBJ1-2	NA	CSGVGQYYGYTF	TGCAGCGGCGTGGGACAATACTATGGCTACACCTTC
NA	TRBV20-1	TRBJ2-7	NA	CSARDSLVYEQYF	TGCAGTGCACGCGACAGTCTAGTCTACGAGCAGTACTTC